The 27 T cell receptor beta chains below come from one sample, sequenced in a study of T cell responses to AZD1222 COVID-19 vaccine. Sequencing used immunoSEQ multiplex PCR; TCRdb keeps in-frame clones, though not all of them. The repertoire holds 90,000 to 140,000 clones, with approximately 90% as singletons. The sample consisted of peripheral blood, taken on day 0 of AZD1222 vaccination. The receptors originated from an adult in good health.

In nucleotides, the CDR3 is TGTGCCAGCAGGGCTCAAGTTGGAGAGCAGTACTTC. Amino acid sequence: CASRAQVGEQYF. J is TRBJ2-7 and V is TRBV28, with unresolved D. Trimming left V 6 bases short and J 7 bases short, with 13 bases between. The CDR3 has 12 amino acids. The germline V gene has CDR1 MDHEN and CDR2 SYDVKM.

This clone was seen only once. J is TRBJ1-2 and V is TRBV5-1; 7 nucleotides agree with TRBD1. This CDR3 contains 17 residues. Unmatched junction bases numbered 15, after V lost 0 bases and J lost 7 bases. From germline, CDR1 is SGHRS and CDR2 YFSETQ. The CDR3 bases are TGCGCCAGCAGCTTGGAATTAGGGGGCGGTTTTAGCGGTGGCTACACCTTC. This translates into CASSLELGGGFSGGYTF.

V usage is TRBV27 and J usage is TRBJ2-7; 8 bases are a match to TRBD1. The V gene end was trimmed by 1 base and the J gene end by 7 bases; junction bases not matched to a gene: 12. The CDR3 consists of 16 residues. Per the germline V gene, CDR1 is MNHEY and CDR2 is SMNVEV (reference sequence). CDR3 amino acids: CASSLYPDRAAGEQYF. The CDR3 region has the DNA TGTGCCAGCAGTTTATATCCGGACAGGGCAGCCGGGGAGCAGTACTTC.

The chain carries TRBV27 and TRBJ1-1, with D possibly being TRBD1 (6 bases). CDR1 is MNHEY, CDR2 SMNVEV, per germline (reference sequence). V dropped 7 bases and J dropped 2 bases, with 14 bases sitting between them. The CDR3 covers 14 residues. CDR3 coding DNA: TGTGCCAGCAAGTCAGGGGAGGGAAACACTGAAGCTTTCTTT. As protein: CASKSGEGNTEAFF.

This clone was observed a handful of times. The chain combines TRBV2 with TRBJ1-5, with D possibly being TRBD1 (5 bases). V shed 1 base and J shed 5 bases, with 6 bases lying between them. Germline V gene sequence: CDR1 SNHLY, CDR2 FYNNEI. CDR3 size: 13 residues. The CDR3 DNA reads as TGTGCCAGCAGTGAAGGGGGCTATCAGCCCCAGCATTTT. This encodes CASSEGGYQPQHF.

The V and J genes are TRBV5-8 and TRBJ1-1; D unresolved. From germline, CDR1 is SGHTS and CDR2 YDEGEE. Trimming shortened V by 4 bases and J by 1 base, and 11 bases separated the two germline ends. This CDR3 is 14 amino acids long. CDR3 sequence: CASSAAIQNTEAFF. CDR3 DNA: TGTGCCAGCAGCGCGGCAATTCAGAACACTGAAGCTTTCTTT.

The chain recombines TRBV28 with TRBJ1-3; no firm D call. Germline CDR1 and CDR2: MDHEN and SYDVKM. This CDR3 comprises 13 residues. V gave up 10 bases and J gave up 2 bases, with 12 bases separating them. The CDR3 sequence is CATHWATGNTIYF. In DNA, the CDR3 is TGTGCCACCCACTGGGCAACTGGAAACACCATATATTTT.

The CDR3 protein is CASSLGTSGTSLHTQYF. The CDR3 DNA reads as TGTGCCAGCAGCCTAGGGACTAGCGGGACAAGTCTACATACGCAGTATTTT. The V gene is TRBV27, the J gene TRBJ2-3; 13 nucleotides agree with TRBD2. Trimming took 6 bases from V and 7 from J; bases not matched to a gene: 13. Germline V gives CDR1 MNHEY, CDR2 SMNVEV (reference sequence). The CDR3 extends over 17 amino acids.

V gene TRBV5-6 combines with J gene TRBJ1-2; D unclear. V lost 3 bases and J 5 bases, leaving 8 bases between the germline ends. In germline, CDR1 is SGHDT, CDR2 YYEEEE. The CDR3 totals 12 residues. The CDR3 nucleotides are TGTGCCAGCAGCTCTCTTCGGTATGGCTACACCTTC. Its translation is CASSSLRYGYTF.

The chain is built from TRBV5-1 and TRBJ2-5; 7 positions agree with TRBD2. CDR1 is SGHRS and CDR2 is YFSETQ in the germline V gene. The V and J ends lost 4 bases and 3 bases, in that order; junction bases with no gene match: 9. The CDR3 totals 15 residues. As DNA, the CDR3 is TGCGCCAGCAGCCCCCAAGGCGGGGGAGAAGAGACCCAGTACTTC. Residues: CASSPQGGGEETQYF.

This rearrangement joins TRBV7-2 to TRBJ1-3; D is unresolved. From germline, CDR1 is SGHTA and CDR2 FQGNSA. Trimming cost V 1 base and J 8 bases, with 12 bases left between them. CDR3 size: 14 residues. CDR3 loop: CASSLGLTADTIYF. CDR3 in DNA: TGTGCCAGCAGCTTAGGACTTACCGCGGACACCATATATTTT.

The chain couples TRBV11-2 to TRBJ2-2; possibly TRBD2 for D (5 bases). Germline V gene lookup returns CDR1 SGHAT and CDR2 FQNNGV. The CDR3 is 15 amino acids. Trimming cost V 2 bases and J 4 bases, with 11 bases left between them. The CDR3 protein is CASSLPPGGTGELFF. CDR3 nucleotide sequence: TGTGCCAGCAGCTTACCACCAGGAGGCACCGGGGAGCTGTTTTTT. The variable domain in full, with the rest retrieved from reference TRBV11-2 and TRBJ2-2, is EAGVAQSPRYKIIEKRQSVAFWCNPISGHATLYWYQQILGQGPKLLIQFQNNGVVDDSQLPKDRFSAERLKGVDSTLKIQPAKLEDSAVYLCASSLPPGGTGELFFGEGSRLTVL.

V gene TRBV6-5 combines with J gene TRBJ1-2, with unresolved D. Trimming cost V 2 bases and J 8 bases, with 21 bases left between them. CDR1 is MNHEY, CDR2 SVGAGI, per germline. This CDR3 contains 16 residues. This chain's CDR3 is CASSYRDSISPLGYTF. Written as DNA, the CDR3 is TGTGCCAGCAGTTACCGTGATAGTATTTCCCCCCTCGGCTACACCTTC.

The chain employs TRBV2 and TRBJ1-2; TRBD1 might be the D (5 bases). There are 15 residues in the CDR3. V was cut by 4 bases and J by 0 bases, with 12 bases left in between. Germline CDR1 and CDR2: SNHLY and FYNNEI. CDR3: CASSGWGTTNYGYTF. The DNA of the CDR3 is TGTGCCAGCAGTGGTTGGGGGACTACTAACTATGGCTACACCTTC.

V usage is TRBV4-2 and J usage is TRBJ1-2; D gene ambiguous. The germline gives CDR1 LGHNA, CDR2 YNFKEQ. The CDR3 contains 16 residues. The V end lost 4 bases, the J end lost 2 bases, and 17 bases lay between the germline ends. DNA of the CDR3: TGTGCCAGCAGCCCCCGACGGGAAGAATCCAACTATGGCTACACCTTC. Its protein product is CASSPRREESNYGYTF.

This clone was detected once. The rearrangement uses TRBV6-2 or TRBV6-3 and TRBJ1-1, with D unclear. V lost 6 bases, J lost 1 base, and 12 bases lay in between. Germline lookup yields CDR1 MNHEY and CDR2 SVGEGT. This CDR3 region has 14 residues. CDR3 nucleotide sequence: TGTGCCAGCAGCAACATCGCAGGGAACACTGAAGCTTTCTTT. Protein product: CASSNIAGNTEAFF.

This chain uses TRBV3-1 (or the pseudogene TRBV3-2) with TRBJ2-3; D gene ambiguous. Germline-derived CDR1 and CDR2 are LGHDT and YNNKEL (reference sequence). This CDR3 has 11 residues. Trimming left V 2 bases short and J 6 bases short, with 3 bases between. CDR3 loop: CASSQLDTQYF. The DNA of the CDR3 is TGTGCCAGCAGCCAATTGGATACGCAGTATTTT.

The chain carries TRBV7-9 and TRBJ1-2, with a tentative D call TRBD1 (5 bases). The germline CDR1 and CDR2 sequences are SEHNR and FQNEAQ (reference sequence). Trimming stripped 5 bases from V and 4 bases from J, with 14 bases between. The CDR3 loop spans 14 amino acids. The CDR3 protein is CASSRRGDLYGYTF. CDR3 DNA sequence: TGTGCCAGCAGCCGTCGGGGGGACCTCTATGGCTACACCTTC.

This clone was detected only a few times. The J gene is TRBJ1-3, the V gene TRBV11-2; 7 bases line up with TRBD1. Germline trimming cut 1 base from V and 0 bases from J; bases unmatched to any gene: 6. This CDR3 has 17 residues. Germline V gene lookup returns CDR1 SGHAT and CDR2 FQNNGV. CDR3 residues: CASSLVGGGSSGNTIYF. In DNA, the CDR3 is TGTGCCAGCAGCTTAGTTGGAGGGGGCAGCTCTGGAAACACCATATATTTT. The complete variable domain, with remaining parts taken from reference TRBV11-2 and TRBJ1-3, reads EAGVAQSPRYKIIEKRQSVAFWCNPISGHATLYWYQQILGQGPKLLIQFQNNGVVDDSQLPKDRFSAERLKGVDSTLKIQPAKLEDSAVYLCASSLVGGGSSGNTIYFGEGSWLTVV.

CDR3 in amino acids: CASSFTPSGGTGELFF. CDR3 coding DNA: TGTGCCAGCAGCTTTACCCCTAGCGGGGGAACCGGGGAGCTGTTTTTT. The chain uses TRBV3-1 (or the pseudogene TRBV3-2) and TRBJ2-2, with 10 bases identical to TRBD2. The germline gives CDR1 LGHDT, CDR2 YNNKEL (reference sequence). The CDR3 runs to 16 residues. J was trimmed by 5 bases and V by 5 bases; bases with no gene match: 8.

The chain is built from TRBV28 and TRBJ1-1, with no clear D. Trimming pared 6 bases from V and 4 bases from J, leaving 9 bases between. The germline V gene encodes CDR1 MDHEN and CDR2 SYDVKM. The CDR3 sequence is 12 residues long. The CDR3 is CASRLQSTEAFF. The CDR3 DNA follows: TGTGCCAGCAGGTTACAGAGCACTGAAGCTTTCTTT. Full variable domain (rest looked up from reference TRBV28 and TRBJ1-1): DVKVTQSSRYLVKRTGEKVFLECVQDMDHENMFWYRQDPGLGLRLIYFSYDVKMKEKGDIPEGYSVSREKKERFSLILESASTNQTSMYLCASRLQSTEAFFGQGTRLTVV.

The chain carries TRBV15 and TRBJ2-3; TRBD2 matches 9 bases. The CDR3 contains 15 residues. V lost 7 bases, J lost 0 bases, and 5 bases stayed unmatched. Germline lookup yields CDR1 LNHNV and CDR2 YYDKDF (reference sequence). The CDR3 spells CATKPSGASTDTQYF. The CDR3, as DNA: TGTGCCACCAAACCTAGCGGGGCTAGCACAGATACGCAGTATTTT.

About this clone: The same CDR3 also results from other DNA sequences found in this sample. The V call is TRBV18, the J call TRBJ1-2; D is undetermined. Germline V gives CDR1 KGHSH, CDR2 LQKENI. Trimming took off 1 base at V and 0 bases at J, with 9 bases between the two ends. This CDR3 is built from 15 residues. CDR3 coding DNA: TGTGCCAGCTCACCACGGGCCAGCTCTAACTATGGCTACACCTTC. Protein sequence: CASSPRASSNYGYTF.

This rearrangement joins TRBV5-4 to TRBJ2-5; possible D gene TRBD1, 6 bases. The CDR3 spans 15 residues. The ends were cut back, 0 bases at V and 2 bases at J, with 11 bases in the middle. Germline V lookup: CDR1 SGHNT, CDR2 YYREEE (reference sequence). The CDR3 sequence: CASSLGGPTQETQYF. In nucleotides, the CDR3 is TGTGCCAGCAGCTTGGGGGGGCCGACACAAGAGACCCAGTACTTC.

This chain uses TRBV28 with TRBJ1-3; a weak D match, TRBD1 (6 bases). This CDR3 comprises 15 residues. The V gene's germline CDR1 is MDHEN and CDR2 SYDVKM. Trimming stripped 6 bases from V and 4 bases from J, with 16 bases between. CDR3 bases: TGTGCCAGCAGGAAGCCCGGCAGGGGCGGAAACACCATATATTTT. Translation: CASRKPGRGGNTIYF.

The J gene is TRBJ2-3, the V gene TRBV4-3, with D unresolved. The CDR3 loop spans 16 amino acids. V dropped 0 bases and J dropped 6 bases, with 16 bases sitting between them. CDR1 and CDR2 from the germline V gene are LGHNA and YSLEER. CDR3 residues: CASSQDSRPAPDTQYF. The CDR3 nucleotides are TGCGCCAGCAGCCAAGATAGCAGGCCCGCCCCCGATACGCAGTATTTT.

This rearrangement joins TRBV3-1 (or the pseudogene TRBV3-2) to TRBJ1-6, with 7 bases identical to TRBD1. The V and J ends lost 3 bases and 9 bases, in that order; junction bases with no gene match: 8. Germline-derived CDR1 and CDR2 are LGHDT and YNNKEL (reference sequence). The CDR3 consists of 15 residues. The CDR3 is CASSQRDRHSSPLHF. The CDR3 DNA sequence: TGTGCCAGCAGCCAGAGGGACAGACATAGTTCACCCCTCCACTTT.